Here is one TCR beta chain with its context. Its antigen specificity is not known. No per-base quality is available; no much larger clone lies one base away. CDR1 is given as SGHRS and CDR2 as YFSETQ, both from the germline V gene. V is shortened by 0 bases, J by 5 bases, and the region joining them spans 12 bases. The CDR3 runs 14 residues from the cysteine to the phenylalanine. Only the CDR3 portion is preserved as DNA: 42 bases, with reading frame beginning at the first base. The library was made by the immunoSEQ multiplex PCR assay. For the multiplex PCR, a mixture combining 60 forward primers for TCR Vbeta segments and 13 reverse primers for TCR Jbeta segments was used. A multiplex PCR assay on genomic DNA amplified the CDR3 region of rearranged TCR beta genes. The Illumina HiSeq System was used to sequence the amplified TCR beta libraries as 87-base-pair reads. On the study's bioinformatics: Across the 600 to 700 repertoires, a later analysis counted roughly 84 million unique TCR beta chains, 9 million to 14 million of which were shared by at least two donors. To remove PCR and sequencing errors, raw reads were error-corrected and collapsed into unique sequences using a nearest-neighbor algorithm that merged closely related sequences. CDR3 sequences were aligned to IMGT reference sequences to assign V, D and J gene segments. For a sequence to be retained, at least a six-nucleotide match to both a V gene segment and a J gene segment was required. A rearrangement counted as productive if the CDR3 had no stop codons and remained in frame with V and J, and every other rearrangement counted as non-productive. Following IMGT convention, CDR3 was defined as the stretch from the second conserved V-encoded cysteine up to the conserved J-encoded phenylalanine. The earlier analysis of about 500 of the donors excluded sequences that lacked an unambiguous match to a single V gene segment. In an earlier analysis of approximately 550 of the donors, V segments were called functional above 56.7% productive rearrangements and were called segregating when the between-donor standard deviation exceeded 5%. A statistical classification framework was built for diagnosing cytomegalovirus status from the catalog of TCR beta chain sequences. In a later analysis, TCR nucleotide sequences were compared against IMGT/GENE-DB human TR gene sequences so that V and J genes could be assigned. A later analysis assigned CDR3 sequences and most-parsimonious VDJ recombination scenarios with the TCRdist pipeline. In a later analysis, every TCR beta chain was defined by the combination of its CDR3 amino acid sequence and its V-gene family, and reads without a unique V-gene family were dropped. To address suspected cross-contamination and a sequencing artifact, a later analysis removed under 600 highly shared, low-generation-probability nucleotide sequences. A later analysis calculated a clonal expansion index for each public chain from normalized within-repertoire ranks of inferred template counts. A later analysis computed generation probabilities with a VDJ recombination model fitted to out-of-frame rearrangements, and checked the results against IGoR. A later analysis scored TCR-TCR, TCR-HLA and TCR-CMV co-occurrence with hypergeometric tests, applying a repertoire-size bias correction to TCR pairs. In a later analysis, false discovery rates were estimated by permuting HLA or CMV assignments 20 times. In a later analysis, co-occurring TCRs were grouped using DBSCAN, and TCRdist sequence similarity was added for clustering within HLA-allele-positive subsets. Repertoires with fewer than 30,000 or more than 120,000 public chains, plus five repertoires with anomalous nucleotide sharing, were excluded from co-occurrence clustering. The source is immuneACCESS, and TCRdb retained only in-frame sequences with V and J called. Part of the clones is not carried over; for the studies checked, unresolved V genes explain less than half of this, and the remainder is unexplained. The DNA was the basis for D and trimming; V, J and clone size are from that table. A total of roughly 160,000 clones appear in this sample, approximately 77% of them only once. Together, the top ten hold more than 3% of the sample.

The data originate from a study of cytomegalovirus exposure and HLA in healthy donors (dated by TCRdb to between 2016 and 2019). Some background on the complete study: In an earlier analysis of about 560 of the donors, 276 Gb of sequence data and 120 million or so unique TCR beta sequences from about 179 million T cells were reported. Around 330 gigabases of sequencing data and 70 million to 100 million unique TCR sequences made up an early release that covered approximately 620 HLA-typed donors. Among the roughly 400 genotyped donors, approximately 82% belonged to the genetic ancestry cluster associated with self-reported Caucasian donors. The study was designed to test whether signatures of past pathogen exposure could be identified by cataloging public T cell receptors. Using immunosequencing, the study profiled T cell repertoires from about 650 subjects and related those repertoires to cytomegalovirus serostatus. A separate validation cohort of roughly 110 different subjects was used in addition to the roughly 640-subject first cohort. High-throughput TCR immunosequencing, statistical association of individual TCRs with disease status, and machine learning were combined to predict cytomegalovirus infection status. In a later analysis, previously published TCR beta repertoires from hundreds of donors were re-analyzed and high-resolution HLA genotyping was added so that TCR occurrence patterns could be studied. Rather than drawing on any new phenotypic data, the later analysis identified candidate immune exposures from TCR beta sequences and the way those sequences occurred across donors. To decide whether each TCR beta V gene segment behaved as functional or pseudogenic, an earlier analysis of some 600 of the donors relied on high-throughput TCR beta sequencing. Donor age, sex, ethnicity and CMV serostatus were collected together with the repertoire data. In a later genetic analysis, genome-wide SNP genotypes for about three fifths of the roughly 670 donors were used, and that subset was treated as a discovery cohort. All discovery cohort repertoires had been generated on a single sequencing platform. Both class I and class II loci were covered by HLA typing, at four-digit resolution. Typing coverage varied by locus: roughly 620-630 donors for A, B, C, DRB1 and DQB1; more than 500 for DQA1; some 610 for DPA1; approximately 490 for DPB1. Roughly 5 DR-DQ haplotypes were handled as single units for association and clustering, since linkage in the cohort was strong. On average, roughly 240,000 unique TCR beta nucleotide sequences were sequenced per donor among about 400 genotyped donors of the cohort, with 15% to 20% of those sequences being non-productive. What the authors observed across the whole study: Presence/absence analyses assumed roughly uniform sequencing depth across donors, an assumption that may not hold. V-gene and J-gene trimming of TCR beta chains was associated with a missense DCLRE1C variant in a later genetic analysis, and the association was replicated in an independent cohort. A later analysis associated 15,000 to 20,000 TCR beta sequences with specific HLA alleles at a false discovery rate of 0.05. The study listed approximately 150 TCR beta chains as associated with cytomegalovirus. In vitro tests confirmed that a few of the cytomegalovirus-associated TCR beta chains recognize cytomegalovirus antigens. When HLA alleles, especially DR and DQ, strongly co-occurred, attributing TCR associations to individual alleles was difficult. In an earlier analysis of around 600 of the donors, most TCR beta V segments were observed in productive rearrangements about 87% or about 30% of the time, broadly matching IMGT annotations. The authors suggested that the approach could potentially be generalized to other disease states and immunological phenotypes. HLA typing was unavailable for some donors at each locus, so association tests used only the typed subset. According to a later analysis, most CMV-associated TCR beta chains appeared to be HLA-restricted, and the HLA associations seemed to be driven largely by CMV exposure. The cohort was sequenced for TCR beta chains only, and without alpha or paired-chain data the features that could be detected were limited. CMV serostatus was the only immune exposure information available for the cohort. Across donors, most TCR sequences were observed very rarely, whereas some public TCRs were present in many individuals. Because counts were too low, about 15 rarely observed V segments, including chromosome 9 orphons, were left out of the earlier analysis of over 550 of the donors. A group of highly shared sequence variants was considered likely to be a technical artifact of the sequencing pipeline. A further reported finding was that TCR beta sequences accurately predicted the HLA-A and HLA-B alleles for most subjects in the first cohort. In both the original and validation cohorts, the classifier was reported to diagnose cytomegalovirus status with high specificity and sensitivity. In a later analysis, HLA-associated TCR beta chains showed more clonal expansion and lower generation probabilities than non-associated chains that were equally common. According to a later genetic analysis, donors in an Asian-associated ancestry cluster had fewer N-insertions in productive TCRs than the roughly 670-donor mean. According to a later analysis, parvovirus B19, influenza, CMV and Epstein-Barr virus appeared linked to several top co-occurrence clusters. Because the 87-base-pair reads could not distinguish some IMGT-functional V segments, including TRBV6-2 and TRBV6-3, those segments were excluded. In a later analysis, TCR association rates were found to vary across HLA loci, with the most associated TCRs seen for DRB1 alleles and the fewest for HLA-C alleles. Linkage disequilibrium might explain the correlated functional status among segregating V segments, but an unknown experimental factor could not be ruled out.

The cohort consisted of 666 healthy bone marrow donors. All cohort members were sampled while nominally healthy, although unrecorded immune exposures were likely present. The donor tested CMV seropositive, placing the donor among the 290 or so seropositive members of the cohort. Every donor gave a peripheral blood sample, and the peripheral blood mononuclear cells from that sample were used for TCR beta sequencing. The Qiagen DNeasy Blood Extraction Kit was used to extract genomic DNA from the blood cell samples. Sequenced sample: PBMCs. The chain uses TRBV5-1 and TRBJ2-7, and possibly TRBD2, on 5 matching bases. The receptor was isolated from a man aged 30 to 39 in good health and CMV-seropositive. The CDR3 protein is CASSLGGLSNEQYF. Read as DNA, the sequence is TGCGCCAGCAGCTTGGGCGGACTCAGCAACGAGCAGTACTTC.